This T cell receptor beta chain was documented in a study of blood T cell repertoires in COVID-19. In germline, CDR1 is KGHSH, CDR2 LQKENI. The V gene end was trimmed by 8 bases and the J gene end by 3 bases; junction bases not matched to a gene: 5. The CDR3 sequence is 13 residues long. Sequencing used immunoSEQ multiplex PCR; TCRdb keeps in-frame clones, though not all of them. The sample has more than 250,000 clones, nearly 90% seen once. Specimen: PBMCs or T cells enriched from blood (not recorded which). This receptor was identified in a woman between 18 and 30 years old with acute COVID-19. The chain is built from TRBV18 and TRBJ2-3; 7 bases agree with TRBD1. This CDR3 is CASHTGETDTQYF. For the CDR3, the DNA is TGTGCCAGCCACACAGGGGAAACAGATACGCAGTATTTT.